The 8 T cell receptor beta chains listed next were all sequenced from one sample in a study of T cell responses to AZD1222 COVID-19 vaccine. The data were produced by immunoSEQ multiplex PCR, yet TCRdb's version contains in-frame clones alone and is incomplete. The top ten hold 4.7% of the sample, which has more than 110,000 clones, about 89% seen once. The specimen comprised peripheral blood, sampled on day 0 of AZD1222 vaccination. These receptors came from an adult in good health.

The rearrangement uses TRBV6-4 and TRBJ2-1; TRBD2 matches 12 bases. Germline CDR1 is MRHNA and CDR2 is SNTAGT. The CDR3 loop spans 14 amino acids. V shed 4 bases and J 6 bases; nucleotides not matched to a gene: 1. DNA for the CDR3: TGTGCCAGCAGTGCGGGACTAGCGGGCAATGAGCAGTTCTTC. Residues: CASSAGLAGNEQFF.

Turning to this clone: Within the sample, other DNA sequences also encode this same CDR3. The chain carries TRBV30 and TRBJ1-2; D remains unclear. The CDR3 has 13 residues. V lost 0 bases and J lost 2, with 7 bases in between. The germline CDR1 and CDR2 sequences are GTSNPN and SVGIG (reference sequence). The DNA for the CDR3 is TGTGCCTGGAGTGTAAGTCTCAACTATGGCTACACCTTC. As protein: CAWSVSLNYGYTF.

The chain uses TRBV30 and TRBJ2-3, with D possibly TRBD1 on 6 matching bases. The V end lost 3 bases, the J end lost 2 bases, and 15 bases lay between the germline ends. The germline CDR1 and CDR2 sequences are GTSNPN and SVGIG (reference sequence). The CDR3 loop spans 15 amino acids. CDR3 DNA: TGTGCCTGGAGAGTACAGGGTCCCCCCACAGATACGCAGTATTTT. It encodes CAWRVQGPPTDTQYF.

The genes are TRBV5-6 and TRBJ1-2; D call uncertain. Trimming shortened V by 3 bases and J by 8 bases, and 8 bases separated the two germline ends. The CDR3 totals 11 residues. Germline CDR1 reads SGHDT; CDR2 reads YYEEEE. The CDR3: CASSYFEGYTF. The CDR3 region has the DNA TGTGCCAGCAGCTATTTCGAGGGCTACACCTTC.

Points on this clone: A read error may produce the germline difference seen at one junction end. The CDR3, as DNA: TGTGCCAGCAGGTTATTTGCGGGTTCCGGGGGAAAAACCTACGAGCAGTACTTC. Encoded protein: CASRLFAGSGGKTYEQYF. The chain recombines TRBV27 with TRBJ2-7; the D gene is possibly TRBD2 (6 bases). Germline CDR1 and CDR2: MNHEY and SMNVEV (reference sequence). This CDR3 is built from 18 residues.

V usage is TRBV7-8 and J usage is TRBJ1-1; D is ambiguous. Germline V gene sequence: CDR1 SGHVS, CDR2 FQNEAQ. The CDR3 covers 15 residues. The germline V and J ends were trimmed by 2 bases and 1 base, with 11 bases remaining between them. CDR3 in DNA: TGTGCCAGCAGCTTATTTGGAGCAGGGAACACTGAAGCTTTCTTT. This gives the protein CASSLFGAGNTEAFF. The full variable domain, its missing parts supplied by reference TRBV7-8 and TRBJ1-1, is GAGVSQSPRYKVAKRGQDVALRCDPISGHVSLFWYQQALGQGPEFLTYFQNEAQLDKSGLPSDRFFAERPEGSVSTLKIQRTQQEDSAVYLCASSLFGAGNTEAFFGQGTRLTVV.

The rearrangement uses TRBV5-5 and TRBJ2-5, with TRBD2 matching over 9 bases. CDR1 SGHKS and CDR2 YYEKEE come from the germline V gene (reference sequence). The CDR3 is made up of 18 amino acids. V was clipped by 5 bases and J by 5 bases; unmatched bases: 19. CDR3 amino acids: CASSSIPTVAGDSETQYF. The CDR3 DNA follows: TGTGCCAGCAGTTCAATCCCCACCGTAGCGGGAGATTCGGAGACCCAGTACTTC.

J is TRBJ1-6 and V is TRBV1. TRBV1 is deemed a pseudogene. The CDR3 is 16 amino acids. CDR3 nucleotides: TGCACCAGCAGCCGGGGGAGGAGGACCTATAATTCACCCCTCCACTTT. Translating gives CTSSRGRRTYNSPLHF.